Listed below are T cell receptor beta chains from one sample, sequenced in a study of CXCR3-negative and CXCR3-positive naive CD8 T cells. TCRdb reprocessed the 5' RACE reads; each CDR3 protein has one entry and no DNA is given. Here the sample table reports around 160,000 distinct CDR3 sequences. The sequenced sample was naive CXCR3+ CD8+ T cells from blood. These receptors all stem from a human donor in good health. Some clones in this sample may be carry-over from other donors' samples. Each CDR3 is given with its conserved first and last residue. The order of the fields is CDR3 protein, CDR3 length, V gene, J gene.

CDR3 protein: CASSIPRGQNEQYF
CDR3 length: 14
V gene: TRBV7-9
J gene: TRBJ2-7

CDR3 protein: CASSATTSGESWETQCF
CDR3 length: 17
V gene: TRBV13
J gene: TRBJ2-5

CDR3 protein: CASSLELAGAYEQYF
CDR3 length: 15
V gene: TRBV5-1
J gene: TRBJ2-7

CDR3 protein: CASSLGTGTTEAFF
CDR3 length: 14
V gene: TRBV7-9
J gene: TRBJ1-1

CDR3 protein: CASSSREEPITDTQYF
CDR3 length: 16
V gene: TRBV7-2
J gene: TRBJ2-3

CDR3 protein: CSARDQGSPYEQYF
CDR3 length: 14
V gene: TRBV20-1
J gene: TRBJ2-7

CDR3 protein: CAWGTGGNEQYF
CDR3 length: 12
V gene: TRBV30
J gene: TRBJ2-7

CDR3 protein: CASSLDAGSPLHF
CDR3 length: 13
V gene: TRBV12-3/TRBV12-4
J gene: TRBJ1-6

CDR3 protein: CASSPHPAGQGSYEQYF
CDR3 length: 17
V gene: TRBV18
J gene: TRBJ2-7

CDR3 protein: CASSELARPMIEQYF
CDR3 length: 15
V gene: TRBV14
J gene: TRBJ2-7